This TCR beta chain stems from a study of cytomegalovirus exposure and HLA in healthy donors. Primers included in the PCR were 60 Vbeta and 13 Jbeta primers. Sequenced by immunoSEQ multiplex PCR; TCRdb stores in-frame clones only, minus some. The sample holds 150,000 to 180,000 clones; more than 75% are singletons and the top ten take about 13%. As for this clone: Its cognate antigen is unknown.

Germline V gene data show CDR1 as LNHDA and CDR2 as SQIVND (reference sequence). This CDR3 comprises 19 residues. Trimming cost V 5 bases and J 2 bases; bases outside gene matches: 9. Study results and limitations: Information on immune exposure was restricted to one variable (CMV serostatus).

The receptor's source is a man younger than 40 in good health and CMV-seropositive. This chain joins TRBV19 and TRBJ2-1; TRBD2 aligns across 16 bases. Sequencing input: PBMCs. The CDR3 nucleotides are TGTGCCAGTAGTTTTGATCCGGGACTAGCGGGAGGGCCCTACAATGAGCAGTTCTTC. Its translation is CASSFDPGLAGGPYNEQFF.